This note documents a single T cell receptor (beta chain) sequence. The antigen remains undetermined. The repertoire was sequenced with immunoSEQ multiplex PCR; TCRdb's copy has only in-frame clones and lacks some. The sample shows around 26,000 clones, 70% to 75% of them seen only once. Focal radiation plus CTLA-4 blockade with ipilimumab was given to patients with chemo-refractory metastatic non-small-cell lung cancer. The data were obtained in a study of radiotherapy plus CTLA-4 blockade in lung cancer. This CDR3 region has 12 residues. CDR1 and CDR2 from the germline V gene are KGHSH and LQKENI. Trimming removed 2 bases from V and 4 bases from J, with 6 bases in between. Study-wide findings and caveats: Best predicting response, reportedly, were early blood T cell clone dynamics, with interferon-beta. Blood TCR clones of tumor origin expanded after radiotherapy plus ipilimumab.

The chain joins TRBV18 to TRBJ2-7; TRBD1 is a possible D gene (5 bases). Source: peripheral blood, taken from a patient treated with radiotherapy plus ipilimumab. The sequence was obtained from a human donor with non-small cell lung cancer whose response to radiotherapy plus ipilimumab could not be evaluated. The CDR3 protein is CASSPDRYEQYF. CDR3 DNA: TGTGCCAGCTCACCAGACAGATACGAGCAGTACTTC.